Listed below are T cell receptor beta chains from one sample, sequenced in a study of T cells in Graves' hyperthyroidism and ophthalmopathy. From the multiplex PCR reads, TCRdb called clonotypes with MiXCR, one entry per CDR3 protein. The table lists over 450,000 distinct CDR3 sequences, around 14% of them singletons. Sequenced input: blood. The origin of the receptors is a woman between 18 and 30 years old with Graves' hyperthyroidism. CDR3s include the opening cysteine and the closing phenylalanine or tryptophan. Fields, in order: V gene, J gene, D gene, clone size, CDR3 DNA, CDR3 protein. A D gene is named only where the DNA matches it firmly. Where a row states a size, it is once, few, many or the class of an expanded clone; other rows omit it.

v_call: TRBV7-9
j_call: TRBJ1-5
d_call: .
clone_size: few
cdr3_nt: TGTGCCAGCAGCTTAGGGGTAAGCGCGGGTCTGAGTCAGCCCCAGCATTTT
cdr3_aa: CASSLGVSAGLSQPQHF

v_call: TRBV3-1
j_call: TRBJ1-2
d_call: .
clone_size: .
cdr3_nt: TGTGCCAGCAGCCCGGAGGGTTTGGCTGGCTACACCTTC
cdr3_aa: CASSPEGLAGYTF

v_call: TRBV5-6
j_call: TRBJ1-1
d_call: .
clone_size: few
cdr3_nt: TGTGCCAGCACCCTGAGGCGGAACACTGAAGCTTTCTTT
cdr3_aa: CASTLRRNTEAFF

v_call: TRBV2
j_call: TRBJ2-1
d_call: .
clone_size: .
cdr3_nt: TGTGCCAGCAGCCAGACTAGTCAAGGGTTCTTC
cdr3_aa: CASSQTSQGFF

v_call: TRBV12-3/TRBV12-4
j_call: TRBJ1-1
d_call: .
clone_size: many
cdr3_nt: TGTGCCAGCCTTGGACAGATCCTTAACACTGAAGCTTTCTTT
cdr3_aa: CASLGQILNTEAFF

v_call: TRBV5-1
j_call: TRBJ2-3
d_call: .
clone_size: few
cdr3_nt: TGCGCCAGCAGACAAGGGCCTTGGGGCAGGCAAAGCACAGATACGCAGTATTTT
cdr3_aa: CASRQGPWGRQSTDTQYF

v_call: TRBV9
j_call: TRBJ2-1
d_call: TRBD2
clone_size: few
cdr3_nt: TGTGCCAGCAGCTTGCGGACTAGCGGGAGCTTCAACAATGAGCAGTTCTTC
cdr3_aa: CASSLRTSGSFNNEQFF

v_call: TRBV6-5
j_call: TRBJ2-7
d_call: .
clone_size: few
cdr3_nt: TGTGCCAGCAGTTACTCGATCCAGGGGACCTACGAGCAGTACTTC
cdr3_aa: CASSYSIQGTYEQYF

v_call: TRBV29-1
j_call: TRBJ2-3
d_call: TRBD1
clone_size: many
cdr3_nt: TGCAGCGCTGGGACAGGGTTAGTTGGTACGCAGTATTTT
cdr3_aa: CSAGTGLVGTQYF

v_call: TRBV18
j_call: TRBJ2-7
d_call: TRBD1
clone_size: many
cdr3_nt: TGTGCCAGCTCATCCGGACAGGGGACGCGCGAGCAGTACTTC
cdr3_aa: CASSSGQGTREQYF

v_call: TRBV12-3/TRBV12-4
j_call: TRBJ2-2
d_call: TRBD2
clone_size: many
cdr3_nt: TGTGCCAGCAGTTTCGGCGGGAGGGCCTATGGCGGGGAGCTGTTTTTT
cdr3_aa: CASSFGGRAYGGELFF

v_call: TRBV30
j_call: TRBJ1-2
d_call: .
clone_size: many
cdr3_nt: TGTGCCGGGGACTTGGAGGGGGATGGCTACACCTTC
cdr3_aa: CAGDLEGDGYTF

v_call: TRBV2
j_call: TRBJ2-7
d_call: .
clone_size: .
cdr3_nt: TGTGCCAGCAGTACTGACGACTACGAGCAGTACTTC
cdr3_aa: CASSTDDYEQYF

v_call: TRBV12-3/TRBV12-4
j_call: TRBJ1-1
d_call: .
clone_size: many
cdr3_nt: TGTGCCAGCAGCTTAGTTTCTAACACTGAAGCTTTCTTT
cdr3_aa: CASSLVSNTEAFF

v_call: TRBV6-2/TRBV6-3
j_call: TRBJ2-7
d_call: .
clone_size: many
cdr3_nt: TGTGCCAGCGGACAAATATACGAGCAGTACTTC
cdr3_aa: CASGQIYEQYF

v_call: TRBV6-2/TRBV6-3
j_call: TRBJ2-5
d_call: .
clone_size: many
cdr3_nt: TGTGCCAGCAGTTACGTAGCGGAGGGGGAAGAGACCCAGTACTTC
cdr3_aa: CASSYVAEGEETQYF

v_call: TRBV28
j_call: TRBJ2-3
d_call: TRBD2
clone_size: many
cdr3_nt: TGTGCCAGCAGTTCCCTAGCGGGGAGTGCTGATACGCAGTATTTT
cdr3_aa: CASSSLAGSADTQYF

v_call: TRBV3-1
j_call: TRBJ2-7
d_call: .
clone_size: .
cdr3_nt: TGTGCCAGCAGCCAAGTCGCGGCCCAGGTCCATTACGAGCAGTACTTC
cdr3_aa: CASSQVAAQVHYEQYF

v_call: TRBV20-1
j_call: TRBJ2-1
d_call: .
clone_size: many
cdr3_nt: TGCAGTGCTCCCCAACCTTACAGGCCAAGTTTTTACAATGAGCAGTTCTTC
cdr3_aa: CSAPQPYRPSFYNEQFF

v_call: TRBV2
j_call: TRBJ1-5
d_call: TRBD1
clone_size: many
cdr3_nt: TGTGCCAGCAGCGACCGGGACAGGGACAGTCAGCCCCAGCATTTT
cdr3_aa: CASSDRDRDSQPQHF

v_call: TRBV5-1
j_call: TRBJ2-2
d_call: TRBD1
clone_size: many
cdr3_nt: TGCGCCAGCAGCTTGGATGGACAGGGGGCTTTAGGGGAGCTGTTTTTT
cdr3_aa: CASSLDGQGALGELFF

v_call: TRBV4-1
j_call: TRBJ2-2
d_call: .
clone_size: .
cdr3_nt: TGCGCCAGCAGCCAGCAGGGGTTGTGCACCGGGGAGCTGTTTTTT
cdr3_aa: CASSQQGLCTGELFF

v_call: TRBV6-6
j_call: TRBJ2-5
d_call: TRBD2
clone_size: many
cdr3_nt: TGTGCCAGCAGTTACCGTGTGGCTAGCGGGATGAGTGAGACCCAGTACTTC
cdr3_aa: CASSYRVASGMSETQYF

v_call: TRBV5-6
j_call: TRBJ1-6
d_call: .
clone_size: .
cdr3_nt: TGTGCCAGCAGCTTGGGTGCGGACAGTCATAATTCACCCCTCCACTTT
cdr3_aa: CASSLGADSHNSPLHF

v_call: TRBV11-2
j_call: TRBJ2-3
d_call: TRBD2
clone_size: many
cdr3_nt: TGTGCCAGCAGCTTAGTTCTAAGCGGGAGTTCAGATACGCAGTATTTT
cdr3_aa: CASSLVLSGSSDTQYF

v_call: TRBV20-1
j_call: TRBJ2-7
d_call: .
clone_size: few
cdr3_nt: TGCAGTGCTAGAAGCGTTACCTCCTACGAGCAGTACTTC
cdr3_aa: CSARSVTSYEQYF

v_call: TRBV5-1
j_call: TRBJ1-3
d_call: TRBD1
clone_size: few
cdr3_nt: TGCGCCAGCAGCACATACAGGGGGTCTGGAAACACCATATATTTT
cdr3_aa: CASSTYRGSGNTIYF

v_call: TRBV5-1
j_call: TRBJ2-2
d_call: TRBD2
clone_size: many
cdr3_nt: TGCGCCAGCAGCGAGTTCCTAGCGGCGAACACCGGGGAGCTGTTTTTT
cdr3_aa: CASSEFLAANTGELFF

v_call: TRBV6-1
j_call: TRBJ1-2
d_call: .
clone_size: many
cdr3_nt: TGTGCCAGCAGTGAAGCAGGAGGGCCTTGGGGCTACACCTTC
cdr3_aa: CASSEAGGPWGYTF

v_call: TRBV12-3/TRBV12-4
j_call: TRBJ2-7
d_call: TRBD1
clone_size: many
cdr3_nt: TGTGCCAGCAGTTTGACAGGGAGTCGGGACGAGCAGTACTTC
cdr3_aa: CASSLTGSRDEQYF

v_call: TRBV19
j_call: TRBJ2-3
d_call: .
clone_size: many
cdr3_nt: TGTGCCAGTAGGTCCCCTGGGGCGTCACTTGCCACAGATACGCAGTATTTT
cdr3_aa: CASRSPGASLATDTQYF

v_call: TRBV7-3
j_call: TRBJ2-5
d_call: .
clone_size: many
cdr3_nt: TGTGCCAGCAGCCTAGAGGCCGGGACCCAAGAGACCCAGTACTTC
cdr3_aa: CASSLEAGTQETQYF

v_call: TRBV12-3/TRBV12-4
j_call: TRBJ1-1
d_call: .
clone_size: many
cdr3_nt: TGTGCCAGCACCTGGCCCGGGAGTGAAGCTTTCTTT
cdr3_aa: CASTWPGSEAFF

v_call: TRBV19
j_call: TRBJ2-5
d_call: .
clone_size: .
cdr3_nt: TGTGCCAGTGGTATCCGAAAGGGGACAAAAGAGACCCAGTACTTC
cdr3_aa: CASGIRKGTKETQYF

v_call: TRBV12-3/TRBV12-4
j_call: TRBJ1-3
d_call: .
clone_size: many
cdr3_nt: TGTGCCAGCAGTCTAGACGATCCCTCTGGAAACACCATATATTTT
cdr3_aa: CASSLDDPSGNTIYF

v_call: TRBV7-2
j_call: TRBJ2-1
d_call: .
clone_size: many
cdr3_nt: TGTGCCAGCAGCTTAACCGGCGCTGGTGGTGAGCAGTTCTTC
cdr3_aa: CASSLTGAGGEQFF

v_call: TRBV7-8
j_call: TRBJ1-5
d_call: .
clone_size: few
cdr3_nt: TGTGCCAGCAGCTTAGTTGGGGACATCAATCAGCCCCAGCATTTT
cdr3_aa: CASSLVGDINQPQHF

v_call: TRBV29-1
j_call: TRBJ1-4
d_call: .
clone_size: few
cdr3_nt: TGCAGCGTTGGACAGACAACTAATGAAAAACTGTTTTTT
cdr3_aa: CSVGQTTNEKLFF

v_call: TRBV5-1
j_call: TRBJ2-7
d_call: TRBD2
clone_size: .
cdr3_nt: TGCGCCAGCAGCTTTACTAGCGCGTCCTACGAGCAGTACTTC
cdr3_aa: CASSFTSASYEQYF

v_call: TRBV20-1
j_call: TRBJ2-3
d_call: TRBD2
clone_size: many
cdr3_nt: TGCAGTGCTCGTCTAGCGGGAGGGCCAATGCAGTATTTT
cdr3_aa: CSARLAGGPMQYF

v_call: TRBV2
j_call: TRBJ2-1
d_call: .
clone_size: many
cdr3_nt: TGTGCCAGCAGTGTAGACAACGGTGTATACAATGAGCAGTTCTTC
cdr3_aa: CASSVDNGVYNEQFF

v_call: TRBV2
j_call: TRBJ1-5
d_call: TRBD1
clone_size: many
cdr3_nt: TGTGCCAGCAGCGTCAGGGGGACCCTCAATCAGCCCCAGCATTTT
cdr3_aa: CASSVRGTLNQPQHF

v_call: TRBV5-1
j_call: TRBJ2-2
d_call: .
clone_size: many
cdr3_nt: TGCGCCAGCAGTCGATGGGGGGCCGGGGAGCTGTTTTTT
cdr3_aa: CASSRWGAGELFF

v_call: TRBV24-1
j_call: TRBJ2-7
d_call: .
clone_size: few
cdr3_nt: TGTGCCACCAGTCAGGGAGCCTCTCGACACTACGAGCAGTACTTC
cdr3_aa: CATSQGASRHYEQYF

v_call: TRBV2
j_call: TRBJ2-5
d_call: TRBD2
clone_size: many
cdr3_nt: TGTGCCAGCAGTGTCGGGAGGCCTAGCCAAGAGACCCAGTACTTC
cdr3_aa: CASSVGRPSQETQYF

v_call: TRBV10-2
j_call: TRBJ1-1
d_call: .
clone_size: many
cdr3_nt: TGCGCCAGCATGGAAGACGGTGAAGCTTTCTTT
cdr3_aa: CASMEDGEAFF

v_call: TRBV4-2
j_call: TRBJ1-2
d_call: .
clone_size: .
cdr3_nt: TGTGCCAGCAGCCAAACTAAATGGGACCCAGATGGCTACACCTTC
cdr3_aa: CASSQTKWDPDGYTF

v_call: TRBV4-1
j_call: TRBJ2-7
d_call: .
clone_size: few
cdr3_nt: TGCGCCAGCAGCCCCGGGGAGAGGCCAGCCTACGAGCAGTACTTC
cdr3_aa: CASSPGERPAYEQYF

v_call: TRBV20-1
j_call: TRBJ2-5
d_call: .
clone_size: .
cdr3_nt: TGCAGTGCGTCGGGAGACGCCCAAGAGACCCAGTACTTC
cdr3_aa: CSASGDAQETQYF

v_call: TRBV9
j_call: TRBJ1-2
d_call: .
clone_size: many
cdr3_nt: TGTGCCAGCAGCGTCCGGTACGGTAACTATGGCTACACCTTC
cdr3_aa: CASSVRYGNYGYTF

v_call: TRBV14
j_call: TRBJ1-5
d_call: .
clone_size: many
cdr3_nt: TGTGCCAGCAGCCACAGGGAAGGGCCCCAGCATTTT
cdr3_aa: CASSHREGPQHF

v_call: TRBV29-1
j_call: TRBJ2-1
d_call: .
clone_size: many
cdr3_nt: TGCAGCGTCGCACTTCGTTCGCCGAACCTCTACAATGAGCAGTTCTTC
cdr3_aa: CSVALRSPNLYNEQFF

v_call: TRBV14
j_call: TRBJ2-3
d_call: TRBD2
clone_size: .
cdr3_nt: TGTGCCAGCAGCCGCTTGGGGAGCGGGAGGGAGGAAGATACGCAGTATTTT
cdr3_aa: CASSRLGSGREEDTQYF

v_call: TRBV24-1
j_call: TRBJ2-5
d_call: TRBD1
clone_size: many
cdr3_nt: TGTGCCACCCACAGGTGTGGGGACAGGATTGAGACCCAGTACTTC
cdr3_aa: CATHRCGDRIETQYF

v_call: TRBV27
j_call: TRBJ1-6
d_call: .
clone_size: many
cdr3_nt: TGTGCCAGCACAGGGTCCTATAATTCACCCCTCCACTTT
cdr3_aa: CASTGSYNSPLHF

v_call: TRBV7-3
j_call: TRBJ2-2
d_call: .
clone_size: .
cdr3_nt: TGTGCCAGCAGCTTGGGCTCTCCGGGGACCGGGGAGCTGTTTTTT
cdr3_aa: CASSLGSPGTGELFF

v_call: TRBV30
j_call: TRBJ2-1
d_call: .
clone_size: .
cdr3_nt: TGTGCCTGGAGTGTACGGGGGCCCCCGCCCAATGAGCAGTTCTTC
cdr3_aa: CAWSVRGPPPNEQFF